This TCR beta chain was found in a study of T cell repertoires in cytomegalovirus infection. In its sample, this clonotype was seen many times. CDR1 is SGHTA, CDR2 FQGNSA, per germline. The CDR3 sequence is 14 residues long. Between the trimmed V and J ends, which lost 0 bases and 2 bases, there was a span of 8 bases. MiXCR, applied by TCRdb to the reads, yields one record per CDR3 protein. The repertoire includes 250,000 or so distinct CDR3 sequences, over 8% of them detected once, and more than 12% sits in the top ten. This clonotype originated in a human donor in good health (CMV status not recorded). Some clones in this sample may be carry-over from other donors' samples. The gene calls are TRBV7-2 and TRBJ2-7, with D uncertain. The sequencing input was PBMCs. The chain's CDR3 is CASSLASHAYEQYF. In nucleotides, the CDR3 is TGTGCCAGCAGCTTAGCCTCCCATGCCTACGAGCAGTACTTC.